Below, 29 T cell receptor beta chains from the same sample are listed, as sequenced in a study of cytomegalovirus exposure and HLA in healthy donors. Primers for the PCR totalled 60 Vbeta and 13 Jbeta. Sequencing used immunoSEQ multiplex PCR; TCRdb keeps in-frame clones, though not all of them. The data hold around 200,000 clones, with about 88% observed a single time. The sample comprised PBMCs. Receptor source: a woman in her twenties or thirties in good health and CMV-seronegative.

The rearrangement uses TRBV5-1 and TRBJ2-3; TRBD2 agrees at 7 bases. This CDR3 has 16 residues. Trimming at V came to 0 bases and at J to 0 bases, leaving 4 bases not matched to a gene. CDR1 and CDR2 from the germline V gene are SGHRS and YFSETQ. Here the CDR3 reads CASSLGRGTSTDTQYF. As DNA, the CDR3 is TGCGCCAGCAGCTTGGGGCGGGGGACGAGCACAGATACGCAGTATTTT. Together with reference TRBV5-1 and TRBJ2-3, the CDR3 gives the full variable domain: KAGVTQTPRYLIKTRGQQVTLSCSPISGHRSVSWYQQTPGQGLQFLFEYFSETQRNKGNFPGRFSGRQFSNSRSEMNVSTLELGDSALYLCASSLGRGTSTDTQYFGPGTRLTVL.

V and J are TRBV6-6 and TRBJ2-2, with TRBD2 identical over 7 bases. V lost 4 bases to trimming and J lost 4 bases; unmatched junction nucleotides: 6. CDR3 length: 15 residues. The germline V gene has CDR1 MNHNY and CDR2 SVGAGI (reference sequence). The CDR3 is CASSFSGWGTGELFF. The CDR3 coding sequence is TGTGCCAGCAGTTTTAGCGGGTGGGGCACCGGGGAGCTGTTTTTT.

The chain links TRBV30 to TRBJ2-3; weak D call: TRBD1 (5 bases). This CDR3 has 14 amino acids. CDR1 is GTSNPN, CDR2 SVGIG, per germline (reference sequence). Trimming left V 1 base short and J 6 bases short, with 14 bases between. CDR3 loop: CAWSDGWGRDTQYF. The CDR3 coding sequence is TGTGCCTGGAGTGATGGTTGGGGCCGGGATACGCAGTATTTT. The entire variable domain, with the rest obtained from reference TRBV30 and TRBJ2-3, is as follows: SQTIHQWPATLVQPVGSPLSLECTVEGTSNPNLYWYRQAAGRGLQLLFYSVGIGQISSEVPQNLSASRPQDRQFILSSKKLLLSDSGFYLCAWSDGWGRDTQYFGPGTRLTVL.

This rearrangement joins TRBV10-2 to TRBJ2-7; 7 bases line up with TRBD2. Germline values: CDR1 WSHSY, CDR2 SAAADI. There are 14 residues in the CDR3. With 2 bases clipped from V and 3 bases from J, the junction kept 4 bases outside the gene matches. For the CDR3, the DNA is TGCGCCAGCAGTGAGGTGGGAGGGGACTACGAGCAGTACTTC. Its protein product is CASSEVGGDYEQYF.

V and J are TRBV19 and TRBJ1-2; D may be TRBD1 (5 bases). In germline, CDR1 is LNHDA, CDR2 SQIVND (reference sequence). This CDR3 spans 13 amino acids. The germline V and J ends were trimmed by 5 bases and 4 bases, with 11 bases remaining between them. This CDR3 is CASSVPTVYGYTF. CDR3 coding DNA: TGTGCCAGTAGTGTACCGACAGTCTATGGCTACACCTTC.

The CDR3, as DNA: TGTGCCAGCAGCTTGGCAGAAGAGCAGTTCTTC. This encodes CASSLAEEQFF. The chain joins TRBV11-2 to TRBJ2-1; the D is unclear. In germline, CDR1 is SGHAT, CDR2 FQNNGV. V was trimmed by 3 bases and J by 10 bases, leaving 7 bases between them. This CDR3 is 11 amino acids long.

The CDR3 loop reads CASSVLGDSVAYEQYF. The DNA of the CDR3 is TGTGCCAGCAGTGTACTGGGGGACTCCGTTGCCTACGAGCAGTACTTC. The gene calls are TRBV2 and TRBJ2-7; maybe TRBD2 (6 bases). Trimming took 4 bases from V and 2 from J, leaving 18 bases between them. The CDR3 sequence is 16 residues long. The germline V gene has CDR1 SNHLY and CDR2 FYNNEI.

The chain uses TRBV21-1 and TRBJ2-1; the table's D call, TRBD2, has no DNA check behind it. TRBV21-1 is labeled a pseudogene. The CDR3 has 20 amino acids. For the CDR3, the DNA is TGTGCCAGCAGCAAAGGTCCAGCGGGGGGCCTTTTTAGCTCCTACAATGAGCAGTTCTTC. Translated: CASSKGPAGGLFSSYNEQFF.

A few counts support this clone. This sequence joins TRBV28 and TRBJ2-7; the D gene is possibly TRBD1 (6 bases). V lost 8 bases and J 0 bases, leaving 20 bases between the germline ends. Germline V gene data show CDR1 as MDHEN and CDR2 as SYDVKM. The CDR3 extends over 16 amino acids. As DNA, the CDR3 is TGTGCCAGCCATAGTCTGGGGGACAAGAGCTCCTACGAGCAGTACTTC. Translating it yields CASHSLGDKSSYEQYF.

The genes are TRBV15 and TRBJ2-2; the match to TRBD1 covers 12 bases. The ends lost 1 base at V and 8 bases at J; junction bases unmatched: 8. This CDR3 spans 17 amino acids. Germline CDR1 is LNHNV and CDR2 is YYDKDF (reference sequence). The CDR3 DNA sequence: TGTGCCACCAGCAGAGGATTGGGACAGGGGGCGCCGGGGGAGCTGTTTTTT. Translating it yields CATSRGLGQGAPGELFF.

J is TRBJ1-3 and V is TRBV9, with 7 bases fitting TRBD1. Germline V gene lookup returns CDR1 SGDLS and CDR2 YYNGEE. J lost 0 bases, V lost 3 bases, and 6 bases had no gene match. There are 16 residues in the CDR3. The CDR3: CASSATGDVSGNTIYF. CDR3 DNA: TGTGCCAGCAGCGCCACAGGGGACGTCTCTGGAAACACCATATATTTT.

CDR3 bases: TGTGCCAGCAGTCCCGGGACAGGGACTTACAATGAGCAGTTCTTC. It codes for CASSPGTGTYNEQFF. The chain combines TRBV7-6 with TRBJ2-1, with 9 bases lining up with TRBD1. With 6 bases clipped from V and 4 bases from J, the junction kept 7 bases outside the gene matches. CDR1 and CDR2 from the germline V gene are SGHVS and FNYEAQ. The CDR3 is made up of 15 amino acids.

The chain employs TRBV5-1 and TRBJ2-2, with D possibly being TRBD1 (6 bases). Germline V gives CDR1 SGHRS, CDR2 YFSETQ. V was clipped by 3 bases and J by 2 bases, with 8 bases between them. The CDR3 runs 14 residues. The CDR3 bases are TGCGCCAGCAGCTCACAGGGTAACACCGGGGAGCTGTTTTTT. It codes for CASSSQGNTGELFF.

In DNA, the CDR3 is TGTGCCAGCAGTAGGGAGGTTTCTAGCACAGATACGCAGTATTTT. Translating gives CASSREVSSTDTQYF. V usage is TRBV6-5 and J usage is TRBJ2-3; TRBD2 might be the D (6 bases). This CDR3 spans 15 amino acids. V lost 5 bases, J lost 0 bases, and 12 bases lay in between. Germline loops: CDR1 MNHEY, CDR2 SVGAGI.

This clone was counted a few times. The chain uses TRBV7-9 and TRBJ2-5; possibly TRBD1 for D (6 bases). Trimming took off 5 bases at V and 5 bases at J, with 12 bases between the two ends. The CDR3 runs to 13 residues. Per the germline V gene, CDR1 is SEHNR and CDR2 is FQNEAQ (reference sequence). DNA of the CDR3: TGTGCCAGCAGCCCCAGGGGTTGGGAGACCCAGTACTTC. This sequence encodes CASSPRGWETQYF.

This rearrangement joins TRBV29-1 to TRBJ2-3; maybe TRBD1 (5 bases). With 4 bases removed from V and 4 bases from J, the gap between germline ends came to 9 bases. The CDR3 extends over 12 amino acids. Germline assignment: CDR1 SQVTM and CDR2 ANQGSEA. CDR3 sequence: CSVGAGPDTQYF. DNA for the CDR3: TGCAGCGTTGGGGCAGGGCCAGATACGCAGTATTTT.

This sequence joins TRBV15 and TRBJ1-5, with no clear D. There are 16 residues in the CDR3. V lost 0 bases and J 2 bases, leaving 11 bases between the germline ends. Germline V gene data show CDR1 as LNHNV and CDR2 as YYDKDF (reference sequence). This CDR3 reads CATSRDPSSGNQPQHF. CDR3 nucleotides: TGTGCCACCAGCAGAGACCCCTCGAGCGGCAATCAGCCCCAGCATTTT. The full variable domain, in which reference TRBV15 and TRBJ1-5 provide the parts outside the CDR3, is DAMVIQNPRYQVTQFGKPVTLSCSQTLNHNVMYWYQQKSSQAPKLLFHYYDKDFNNEADTPDNFQSRRPNTSFCFLDIRSPGLGDTAMYLCATSRDPSSGNQPQHFGDGTRLSIL.

This sequence joins TRBV6-5 and TRBJ2-6, with D unresolved. Trimming left V 7 bases short and J 0 bases short, with 4 bases between. From germline, CDR1 is MNHEY and CDR2 SVGAGI. The CDR3 totals 13 residues. The CDR3 DNA reads as TGTGCCAGCACCTACTCTGGGGCCAACGTCCTGACTTTC. This gives the protein CASTYSGANVLTF.

V usage is TRBV29-1 and J usage is TRBJ2-3; 8 nucleotides match TRBD1. Trimming took 4 bases from V and 2 from J; bases not matched to a gene: 2. CDR1 and CDR2 (germline): SQVTM, ANQGSEA. This CDR3 has 13 residues. For the CDR3, the DNA is TGCAGCGTTGGGCAGGGGGCCACAGATACGCAGTATTTT. It yields the protein CSVGQGATDTQYF.

The chain links TRBV18 to TRBJ1-2; 8 bases agree with TRBD1. J gave up 5 bases and V 3 bases, and 14 bases lay outside the gene matches. The germline V gene has CDR1 KGHSH and CDR2 LQKENI. This CDR3 is 17 amino acids long. The CDR3 here is CASSPPGTAQGAYGYTF. Here the CDR3 DNA reads TGTGCCAGCTCACCCCCGGGGACAGCCCAGGGGGCTTATGGCTACACCTTC.

J is TRBJ1-1 and V is TRBV6-1, with D unclear. Germline V CDR1 and CDR2: MNHNS, SASEGT. The CDR3 loop spans 11 amino acids. Trimming cost V 5 bases and J 5 bases, with 6 bases left between them. The CDR3 nucleotides read TGTGCCAGCAGTTACCGGACTGAAGCTTTCTTT. Translating gives CASSYRTEAFF.

J is TRBJ1-2 and V is TRBV6-6; D perhaps matches TRBD1 (5 bases). V shed 11 bases and J shed 4 bases, with 14 bases lying between them. The germline V gene has CDR1 MNHNY and CDR2 SVGAGI (reference sequence). This CDR3 contains 12 residues. The CDR3 DNA sequence: TGTGCCGGTCAGATAGGGGTCTATGGCTACACCTTC. It is translated as CAGQIGVYGYTF.

This chain connects TRBV5-4 to TRBJ2-1; 7 bases map to TRBD1. The trim removed 4 bases at V and 0 bases at J, leaving 7 bases unmatched. The length of the CDR3 is 16 residues. From germline, CDR1 is SGHNT and CDR2 YYREEE (reference sequence). For the CDR3, the DNA is TGTGCCAGCAGCGGGGACAGTTTTCTCTCCTACAATGAGCAGTTCTTC. Its translation is CASSGDSFLSYNEQFF.

V usage is TRBV28 and J usage is TRBJ2-3; TRBD2 agrees at 8 bases. The junction had 4 bases not matched to a gene; V was cut back by 5 bases and J by 3 bases. The CDR3 contains 14 residues. Per germline, CDR1 MDHEN and CDR2 SYDVKM. CDR3 sequence: CASSPSGSTDTQYF. CDR3 DNA sequence: TGTGCCAGCAGTCCGAGCGGGAGTACAGATACGCAGTATTTT.

This clone was seen a single time. The chain uses TRBV11-2 and TRBJ1-5; D gene ambiguous. The CDR3 totals 15 residues. V lost 2 bases, J lost 3 bases, and 11 bases lay in between. Looked up from germline, CDR1 is SGHAT and CDR2 is FQNNGV. CDR3 sequence: CASSLNEVLNQPQHF. In DNA form, the CDR3 reads TGTGCCAGCAGCTTAAACGAGGTCCTCAATCAGCCCCAGCATTTT.

The chain combines TRBV5-1 with TRBJ1-1; D uncertain. CDR1 SGHRS and CDR2 YFSETQ come from the germline V gene. The V end lost 2 bases, the J end lost 2 bases, and 10 bases lay between the germline ends. There are 14 residues in the CDR3. For the CDR3, the DNA is TGCGCCAGCAGCTTCACTGACTTAAACACTGAAGCTTTCTTT. The encoded protein is CASSFTDLNTEAFF.

The gene calls are TRBV5-4 and TRBJ2-1; 9 nucleotides match TRBD2. This CDR3 region has 14 residues. Trimming took 4 bases from V and 4 from J; bases not matched to a gene: 3. Germline loops: CDR1 SGHNT, CDR2 YYREEE (reference sequence). The CDR3 region is CASSSSGGYNEQFF. The CDR3 region has the DNA TGTGCCAGCAGCAGTAGCGGGGGTTACAATGAGCAGTTCTTC.

The chain joins TRBV5-6 to TRBJ2-7; 11 bases fit TRBD2. This CDR3 contains 18 residues. Germline V lookup: CDR1 SGHDT, CDR2 YYEEEE. Trimming took 0 bases from V and 3 from J; bases not matched to a gene: 11. The CDR3 DNA follows: TGTGCCAGCAGCTTGGAGACTAGCGGGATTCCCGCACTCTACGAGCAGTACTTC. Translation: CASSLETSGIPALYEQYF.

This chain uses TRBV6-5 with TRBJ2-5, with 9 bases that match TRBD2. The V segment lost 3 bases and the J segment 5 bases; nucleotides outside the gene matches: 7. This CDR3 is 15 amino acids long. CDR1 MNHEY and CDR2 SVGAGI come from the germline V gene. The CDR3, as DNA: TGTGCCAGCAGTTATCTAGCGGGATCCGGGGAGACCCAGTACTTC. This codes for CASSYLAGSGETQYF.